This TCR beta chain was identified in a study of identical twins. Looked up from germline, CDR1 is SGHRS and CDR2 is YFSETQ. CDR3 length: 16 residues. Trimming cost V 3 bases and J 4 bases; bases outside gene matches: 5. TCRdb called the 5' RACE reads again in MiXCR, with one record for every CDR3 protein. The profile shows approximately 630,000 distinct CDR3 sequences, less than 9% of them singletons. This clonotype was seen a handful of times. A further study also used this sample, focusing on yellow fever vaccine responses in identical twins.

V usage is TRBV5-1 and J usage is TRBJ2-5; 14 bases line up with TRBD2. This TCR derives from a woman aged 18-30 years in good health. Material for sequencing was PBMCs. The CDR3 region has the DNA TGCGCCAGCAGCTCGGGGACTAGCGGGAGAGGAGAGACCCAGTACTTC. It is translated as CASSSGTSGRGETQYF.